Below are 15 T cell receptor beta chains sequenced from a single sample in a study of T cells in Graves' hyperthyroidism and ophthalmopathy. The source material, RNA transcripts, was used to amplify TCR beta CDR3 regions. A set of HTBI primers served as the primers for a first-round RT-PCR of the TCR CDR3. MiXCR was run by TCRdb on the multiplex PCR reads, yielding one entry per CDR3 protein. The data hold 500,000 to 600,000 distinct CDR3 sequences, with approximately 49% observed a single time. What was sequenced was peripheral blood or thyroid tissue (not recorded which). These receptors were collected from an adult woman with Graves' disease, either hyperthyroidism or ophthalmopathy (not recorded which).

In this sample, this clonotype turned up a few times. V usage is TRBV29-1 and J usage is TRBJ2-5; D call uncertain. V was shortened by 1 base and J by 12 bases, with 6 bases between the two germline ends. Per the germline V gene, CDR1 is SQVTM and CDR2 is ANQGSEA. This CDR3 has 9 residues. The CDR3 DNA follows: TGCAGCGTTGAAGGGGGTGAGTACTTC. Amino acids: CSVEGGEYF.

This sequence joins TRBV2 and TRBJ2-5; TRBD2 aligns across 7 bases. V shed 7 bases, J shed 4 bases, and the junction held 3 bases outside the gene matches. Germline V gives CDR1 SNHLY, CDR2 FYNNEI. CDR3 length: 12 amino acids. CDR3 region: CASKIAGETQYF. CDR3 in DNA: TGTGCCAGCAAAATAGCGGGAGAGACCCAGTACTTC.

The gene calls are TRBV10-3 and TRBJ1-4; 9 nucleotides line up with TRBD1. There are 14 residues in the CDR3. Germline V gene lookup returns CDR1 ENHRY and CDR2 SYGVKD. Trimming at V came to 6 bases and at J to 4 bases, leaving 3 bases not matched to a gene. This CDR3 is CAIRQGASNEKLFF. In nucleotides, the CDR3 is TGTGCCATCAGACAGGGGGCGAGTAATGAAAAACTGTTTTTT.

There are a few counts of this clonotype. The chain employs TRBV9 and TRBJ1-6; D not certain. V was cut by 4 bases and J by 13 bases, with 0 bases left in between. The germline V gene has CDR1 SGDLS and CDR2 YYNGEE. The CDR3 is 8 residues long. The CDR3 DNA follows: TGTGCCAGCAGCCCCCTCCACTTT. Its translation is CASSPLHF.

The gene calls are TRBV10-3 and TRBJ1-2; no firm D call. V was shortened by 5 bases and J by 4 bases, with 17 bases between the two germline ends. The CDR3 length is 15 residues. Germline lookup yields CDR1 ENHRY and CDR2 SYGVKD. The CDR3 DNA is TGTGCCATCAGTTCCGACGGAACCGAAACCTATGGCTACACCTTC. This gives the protein CAISSDGTETYGYTF.

This sequence joins TRBV25-1 and TRBJ2-6; D perhaps matches TRBD1 (5 bases). This CDR3 has 15 amino acids. V lost 8 bases and J lost 4, with 15 bases in between. The V gene's germline CDR1 is MGHDK and CDR2 SYGVNS. As DNA, the CDR3 is TGTGCCAGCGGTCGACAGTTGTCGGGGGCCAACGTCCTGACTTTC. It encodes CASGRQLSGANVLTF.

The chain has TRBV20-1 and TRBJ2-2; TRBD1 is a possible D gene (5 bases). V was trimmed by 3 bases and J by 4 bases, leaving 12 bases between them. Germline lookup yields CDR1 DFQATT and CDR2 SNEGSKA (reference sequence). The CDR3 runs 14 residues. The CDR3 region is CSASWYQGTGELFF. The DNA for the CDR3 is TGCAGTGCTAGTTGGTATCAGGGCACCGGGGAGCTGTTTTTT.

The chain couples TRBV7-9 to TRBJ2-7; TRBD2 matches at 8 bases. In germline, CDR1 is SEHNR, CDR2 FQNEAQ (reference sequence). V lost 5 bases and J lost 4; bases outside the gene matches: 7. The CDR3 spans 14 residues. CDR3 loop: CASSPPSGGYEQYF. CDR3 in DNA: TGTGCCAGCAGCCCCCCTTCGGGAGGGTACGAGCAGTACTTC.

The table lists this clonotype with a count of one. J is TRBJ2-7 and V is TRBV29-1; 12 positions match TRBD2. The CDR3 spans 13 residues. Trimming removed 4 bases from V and 7 bases from J; junction bases left unmatched: 5. Per germline, CDR1 SQVTM and CDR2 ANQGSEA. CDR3 protein: CSVARLAGDEQYF. CDR3 nucleotides: TGCAGCGTTGCTCGACTAGCGGGAGATGAGCAGTACTTC.

This chain joins TRBV20-1 and TRBJ1-2; the D gene is possibly TRBD1 (5 bases). The CDR3 loop spans 14 amino acids. V dropped 4 bases and J dropped 6 bases, with 18 bases sitting between them. Germline CDR1 and CDR2: DFQATT and SNEGSKA (reference sequence). In DNA form, the CDR3 reads TGCAGTGCTATGAAGTCTGGGGCGTACGATGGCTACACCTTC. Amino acid sequence: CSAMKSGAYDGYTF.

This chain links TRBV7-9 with TRBJ2-7; TRBD1 is a possible D gene (5 bases). The V gene lost 6 bases and the J gene lost 0 bases, with 18 bases spanning the gap. Germline CDR1 reads SEHNR; CDR2 reads FQNEAQ (reference sequence). This CDR3 is 16 amino acids long. The CDR3 DNA reads TGTGCCAGCAGTCCCTTTGCAGGGATCTTCTCCTACGAGCAGTACTTC. Translation: CASSPFAGIFSYEQYF.

The table lists this clonotype with a count of one. This chain links TRBV29-1 with TRBJ1-1; D is uncertain. V dropped 8 bases and J dropped 1 base, with 14 bases sitting between them. This CDR3 has 13 residues. Germline values: CDR1 SQVTM, CDR2 ANQGSEA. The CDR3 loop is CSLPTVGNTEAFF. In DNA, the CDR3 is TGCAGCTTACCGACGGTCGGGAACACTGAAGCTTTCTTT. Based on the CDR3 plus reference TRBV29-1 and TRBJ1-1, the full variable domain is SAVISQKPSRDICQRGTSLTIQCQVDSQVTMMFWYRQQPGQSLTLIATANQGSEATYESGFVIDKFPISRPNLTFSTLTVSNMSPEDSSIYLCSLPTVGNTEAFFGQGTRLTVV.

V gene TRBV2 combines with J gene TRBJ2-5; D tentatively fits TRBD1 or TRBD2 (5 bases each). Germline V gene data show CDR1 as SNHLY and CDR2 as FYNNEI. The CDR3 consists of 10 residues. Trimming cost V 10 bases and J 5 bases, with 8 bases left between them. CDR3 residues: CATGAETQYF. DNA for the CDR3: TGTGCCACCGGGGCGGAGACCCAGTACTTC.

This clonotype was observed a handful of times. V usage is TRBV10-2 and J usage is TRBJ1-2; unclear D gene. V was pared by 8 bases and J by 7 bases, with 11 bases between. Germline V gives CDR1 WSHSY, CDR2 SAAADI. The CDR3 spans 11 residues. In nucleotides, the CDR3 is TGCGCCAGCGCCCGGGGTTCTGGCTACACCTTC. Protein: CASARGSGYTF.

The chain recombines TRBV7-2 with TRBJ1-2; weak D call: TRBD1 (5 bases). V lost 5 bases and J lost 7, with 11 bases in between. This CDR3 is 12 amino acids long. Germline V lookup: CDR1 SGHTA, CDR2 FQGNSA. CDR3 sequence: CASSRGGAGYTF. CDR3 bases: TGTGCCAGCAGCCGTGGCGGGGCTGGCTACACCTTC.